These T cell receptor beta chains were read from a single sample in a study of post-analysis software for immune sequencing data. Each CDR3 protein is one row after TCRdb ran MiXCR on the PCR reads. The sample lists about 540,000 distinct CDR3 sequences, around a third occurring once. Sequencing was performed on blood. These receptors originate from a girl under 18 with multiple sclerosis. Both conserved end residues are trimmed from each CDR3. The order of the fields is J gene, D gene, clone size, V gene, CDR3 protein. A D gene is named only where the DNA matches it firmly. The size of a clone is reported for some rows only, either as once, few or many, or as a class for expanded clones.

TRBJ2-7 - few TRBV7-2 ASSLLGYEQY
TRBJ1-5 - few TRBV6-5 ASSYRGVNQPQH
TRBJ2-3 - - TRBV7-9 ASSLRPGGAKTDTQY
TRBJ2-6 - - TRBV12-3/TRBV12-4 ASSRGRDRPSGANVLT
TRBJ2-1 TRBD2 - TRBV7-9 ASSLAASGWDEQF
TRBJ1-1 - few TRBV10-3 AISHDNTEAF
TRBJ1-4 - - TRBV13 ASSLGTTTNEKLF
TRBJ2-5 - - TRBV7-2 ASSLDKVLETQY
TRBJ2-1 - - TRBV7-9 ASSLVVSVDPSSYNEQF
TRBJ1-1 - few TRBV7-3 ASAQGVVTEAF
TRBJ1-2 TRBD1 few TRBV7-8 ASSLTRKAGTGGSGEGYT
TRBJ2-2 - once TRBV4-1 ASSPTGILANTGELF
TRBJ2-5 TRBD2 - TRBV15 ATSVGRAQETQY
TRBJ2-3 - - TRBV5-1 ASSLQSGSTDTQY
TRBJ2-3 TRBD2 once TRBV20-1 SAPNPGRSTDTQY
TRBJ1-6 - - TRBV6-5 ASSFKVGNSPLH
TRBJ2-3 TRBD1 - TRBV24-1 ATSDYRDRVPY
TRBJ1-2 - few TRBV5-1 ASSLGPAANYGYT
TRBJ2-5 TRBD2 few TRBV29-1 SVLAGGSETQY
TRBJ1-1 - few TRBV13 ASTPRLNTEAF
TRBJ1-2 - - TRBV29-1 SVQFANYGYT
TRBJ1-5 - few TRBV11-2 ASSPSEIQPQH
TRBJ1-2 - - TRBV5-1 ASSLPMENYGYT
TRBJ2-5 TRBD2 many TRBV7-6 ASSPGTSGLETQY
TRBJ2-1 - - TRBV10-3 AISELGSYNEQF
TRBJ2-1 TRBD2 many TRBV29-1 SVSGTSGVYNEQF
TRBJ2-2 - few TRBV6-6 ASSRGNTGELF
TRBJ2-2 TRBD1 once TRBV20-1 SAILAQGQGDLGGELF
TRBJ1-1 - few TRBV4-1 ASSSLIQAVKEAF
TRBJ2-2 - - TRBV5-5 ASTLPRDTNTGELF
TRBJ2-1 - few TRBV20-1 SAEVTVNEQF
TRBJ2-1 TRBD1 - TRBV12-3/TRBV12-4 ASSPSGTGYNEQF
TRBJ2-3 - - TRBV25-1 ASSREWGTQY
TRBJ2-7 - - TRBV9 AGSVRGCEQY
TRBJ1-2 - - TRBV5-1 ASSLLSGANYGYT
TRBJ2-7 TRBD1 - TRBV11-1 ASSTGQGTVREQY
TRBJ2-1 TRBD2 - TRBV3-1 ASSQSSSGGSSQQF
TRBJ1-5 - few TRBV20-1 RGYNQPQH
TRBJ1-6 - - TRBV20-1 SARVEQANSPLH
TRBJ2-3 - few TRBV4-1 ASSQPGGLTTDTQY
TRBJ1-4 - - TRBV29-1 SVSALNEKLF
TRBJ2-1 - - TRBV9 ASSSTTTGEQF
TRBJ1-2 TRBD1 - TRBV7-9 ASSRDRGLT
TRBJ2-5 TRBD2 few TRBV7-9 ASSPEGAGVRETQY
TRBJ2-5 - - TRBV7-9 TTDRLPNEQY